The following is a T cell receptor beta chain sequence with its context. This receptor's antigen is unknown. Base qualities were left out, and no much larger clone turns up one base away. This sample stems from a study of cytomegalovirus exposure and HLA in healthy donors (dated by TCRdb to between 2016 and 2019). About the full investigation: According to a later analysis, one platform produced both the roughly 130 validation repertoires and the roughly 660 repertoires of the first cohort. The study aimed to test whether cataloging public T cell receptors could reveal signatures of past pathogen exposure. Besides the first cohort of roughly 640 subjects, a separate validation cohort made up of over a hundred different subjects was used. To predict cytomegalovirus infection status, the study brought together high-throughput TCR immunosequencing, statistical association of individual TCRs with disease status, and machine learning. Study-wide conclusions, independent of this receptor: The authors suggested that the approach could potentially be generalized to other disease states and immunological phenotypes. The study gave a list of around 170 TCR beta chains associated with cytomegalovirus. Across donors, most TCR sequences were observed very rarely, whereas some public TCRs were present in many individuals. All 120 or so repertoires were used to score co-occurrence in the validation cohort in a later analysis, because that analysis had no HLA typing for the cohort. In vitro tests confirmed that a few of the cytomegalovirus-associated TCR beta chains recognize cytomegalovirus antigens. Of the cluster scores, approximately 95% were above 0 in a later analysis, which found that TCRs clustered in the first cohort also tended to co-occur in the 120 or so validation repertoires. The classifier was reported to diagnose cytomegalovirus status with high specificity and sensitivity in both the original cohort and the validation cohort.

The donors belonged to the validation cohort of approximately 130 subjects, which was separate from the approximately 700-subject first cohort. Library preparation used the immunoSEQ multiplex PCR assay. Per the source publication's procedure: A statistical classification framework was developed to diagnose cytomegalovirus status using the catalog of TCR beta chain sequences. TCRdb took over this immuneACCESS table, retaining in-frame rearrangements with V and J assigned. Such tables are incomplete; in checked studies, under half of the missing clones stem from an unresolved V gene, and the remainder is unexplained. V, J and clone size reflect that table, while D and trimming were determined from the DNA. Counted in this sample were 100,000 to 150,000 clones; 70% to 90% of them appeared once. The leading ten clones occupy around 1.9% of the sample. In the germline V gene (reference sequence), CDR1 corresponds to LNHDA and CDR2 to SQIVND. From cysteine to phenylalanine, the CDR3 is 14 amino acids long. Only the CDR3 portion is preserved as DNA: 42 bases, with reading frame beginning at the first base. V has 4 bases trimmed and J has 2 bases trimmed; junction bases matching no gene number 2.

Sequencing was performed on PBMCs. This clonotype was obtained from a woman between 18 and 29 years old in good health and CMV-seronegative. The chain employs TRBV19 and TRBJ2-7; 10 nucleotides in the junction match TRBD1. This receptor carries the CDR3 CASSRQGAAYEQYF. The bases read TGTGCCAGTAGTAGACAGGGGGCGGCCTACGAGCAGTACTTC.